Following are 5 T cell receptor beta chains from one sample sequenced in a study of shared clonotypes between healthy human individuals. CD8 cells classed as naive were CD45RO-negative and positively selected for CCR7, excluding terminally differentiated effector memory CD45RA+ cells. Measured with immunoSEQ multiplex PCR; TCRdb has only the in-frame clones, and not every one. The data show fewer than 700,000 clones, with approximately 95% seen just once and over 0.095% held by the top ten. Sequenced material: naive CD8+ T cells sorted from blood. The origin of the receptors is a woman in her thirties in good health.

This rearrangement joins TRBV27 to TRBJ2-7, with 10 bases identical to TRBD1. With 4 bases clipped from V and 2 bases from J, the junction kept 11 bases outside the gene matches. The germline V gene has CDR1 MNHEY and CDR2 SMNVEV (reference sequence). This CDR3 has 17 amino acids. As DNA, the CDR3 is TGTGCCAGCAGTTCAGGTCCGGGACAGGGGAGAACCTACGAGCAGTACTTC. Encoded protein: CASSSGPGQGRTYEQYF.

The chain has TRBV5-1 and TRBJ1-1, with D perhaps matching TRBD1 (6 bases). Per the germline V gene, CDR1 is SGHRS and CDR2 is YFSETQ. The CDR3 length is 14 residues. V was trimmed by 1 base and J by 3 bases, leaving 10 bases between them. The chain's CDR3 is CASSLYPGDTEAFF. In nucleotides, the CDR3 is TGCGCCAGCAGCTTGTATCCAGGGGACACTGAAGCTTTCTTT.

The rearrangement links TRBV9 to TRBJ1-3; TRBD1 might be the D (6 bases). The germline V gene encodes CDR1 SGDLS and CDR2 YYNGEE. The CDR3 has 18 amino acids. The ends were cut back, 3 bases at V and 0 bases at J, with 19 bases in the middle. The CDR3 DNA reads TGTGCCAGCAGCGAGGGGGACTGGGCCAAACTCTCTGGAAACACCATATATTTT. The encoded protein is CASSEGDWAKLSGNTIYF.

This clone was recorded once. CDR3 nucleotide sequence: TGCAGCGTTGGAGGTGACAGAGCCAAAAACATTCAGTACTTC. It codes for CSVGGDRAKNIQYF. The V gene is TRBV29-1, the J gene TRBJ2-4, with D possibly matching TRBD1 (5 bases). The length of the CDR3 is 14 residues. The germline gives CDR1 SQVTM, CDR2 ANQGSEA. V was cut by 4 bases and J by 0 bases, with 10 bases left in between.

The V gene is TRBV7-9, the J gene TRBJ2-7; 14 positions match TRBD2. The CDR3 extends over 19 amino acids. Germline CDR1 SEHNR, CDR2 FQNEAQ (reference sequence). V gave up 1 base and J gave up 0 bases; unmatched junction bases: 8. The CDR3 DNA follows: TGTGCCAGCAGCTTAGTAGGGGGACTAGCGGGAGATCCCTCCTACGAGCAGTACTTC. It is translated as CASSLVGGLAGDPSYEQYF. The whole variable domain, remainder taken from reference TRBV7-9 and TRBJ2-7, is DTGVSQNPRHKITKRGQNVTFRCDPISEHNRLYWYRQTLGQGPEFLTYFQNEAQLEKSRLLSDRFSAERPKGSFSTLEIQRTEQGDSAMYLCASSLVGGLAGDPSYEQYFGPGTRLTVT.